Below, 30 T cell receptor beta chains from the same sample are listed, as sequenced in a study of blood T cell repertoires in COVID-19 (dated by TCRdb to about 2020). Preparation of the library involved the immunoSEQ multiplex PCR assay. In TCRdb, the immuneACCESS table is reduced to in-frame sequences with V and J assigned. These tables do not hold every clone; where another copy was compared, an unresolved V gene accounts for under half, and the others remain unexplained. The sample data list about 220,000 clones, and about 87% of these were observed just once. The top ten clonotypes cover 2% to 3% of the sample. The specimen sequenced was PBMCs or T cells enriched from blood (not recorded which). These TCRs come from a woman in her thirties or forties with acute COVID-19.

This clone has a handful of counts. The chain uses TRBV11-3 and TRBJ1-1, with D perhaps matching TRBD1 (6 bases). CDR1 and CDR2 from the germline V gene are SGHNT and YENEEA. The CDR3 spans 12 residues. Trimming left V 2 bases short and J 6 bases short, with 7 bases between. CDR3 DNA sequence: TGTGCCAGCAGCTTAAAGGGGGCTGAAGCTTTCTTT. It translates to CASSLKGAEAFF.

The genes are TRBV5-1 and TRBJ2-7; D call uncertain. The CDR3 is 12 amino acids. V dropped 0 bases and J dropped 7 bases, with 8 bases sitting between them. The germline V gene encodes CDR1 SGHRS and CDR2 YFSETQ. The CDR3 protein is CASSLGAREQYF. In nucleotides, the CDR3 is TGCGCCAGCAGCTTGGGGGCTCGTGAGCAGTACTTC.

The J gene is TRBJ1-1, the V gene TRBV7-8, with D perhaps TRBD1 (5 bases). Germline lookup yields CDR1 SGHVS and CDR2 FQNEAQ. The CDR3 extends over 14 amino acids. Trimming took off 5 bases at V and 1 base at J, with 11 bases between the two ends. DNA of the CDR3: TGTGCCAGCAGCAGAATCGGACAGAACACTGAAGCTTTCTTT. Translation: CASSRIGQNTEAFF.

This clone was counted a single time. The chain joins TRBV5-4 to TRBJ2-5, with a tentative D call TRBD1 (6 bases). The CDR3 is 14 amino acids. The germline V gene encodes CDR1 SGHNT and CDR2 YYREEE (reference sequence). V was pared by 0 bases and J by 5 bases, with 11 bases between. The CDR3 reads CASSLVQGGETQYF. CDR3 DNA: TGTGCCAGCAGCTTGGTACAGGGTGGGGAGACCCAGTACTTC.

This clone has more than one count but fewer than ten. V usage is TRBV5-4 and J usage is TRBJ2-2, with D possibly TRBD2 on 6 matching bases. CDR1 is SGHNT and CDR2 is YYREEE in the germline V gene (reference sequence). Trimming stripped 3 bases from V and 5 bases from J, with 17 bases between. This CDR3 is built from 16 residues. CDR3 residues: CASSSGLSRSTGELFF. The CDR3 region has the DNA TGTGCCAGCAGCTCTGGACTATCGAGGTCTACCGGGGAGCTGTTTTTT. Variable domain in full (rest from reference TRBV5-4 and TRBJ2-2): ETGVTQSPTHLIKTRGQQVTLRCSSQSGHNTVSWYQQALGQGPQFIFQYYREEENGRGNFPPRFSGLQFPNYSSELNVNALELDDSALYLCASSSGLSRSTGELFFGEGSRLTVL.

V usage is TRBV7-9 and J usage is TRBJ1-2; D gene uncertain. V dropped 7 bases and J dropped 4 bases, with 19 bases sitting between them. Per the germline V gene, CDR1 is SEHNR and CDR2 is FQNEAQ (reference sequence). The CDR3 covers 15 residues. Here the CDR3 reads CASMLSRGRGYGYTF. In nucleotides, the CDR3 is TGTGCCAGCATGCTTAGCAGAGGGCGCGGCTATGGCTACACCTTC.

For the CDR3, the DNA is TGTGCCAGCAGCCGCGGAGGTTATGAGCAGTTCTTC. Residues: CASSRGGYEQFF. The chain joins TRBV6-2 or TRBV6-3 to TRBJ2-1, with D perhaps TRBD2 (5 bases). Germline CDR1 is MNHEY and CDR2 is SVGEGT. Between the trimmed V and J ends, which lost 6 bases and 8 bases, there was a span of 11 bases. CDR3 length equals 12 residues.

V is TRBV5-1 and J is TRBJ1-2, with TRBD1 matching 7 bases. The V gene end was trimmed by 0 bases and the J gene end by 8 bases; junction bases not matched to a gene: 4. The CDR3 extends over 13 amino acids. The V gene's germline CDR1 is SGHRS and CDR2 YFSETQ. The CDR3 DNA follows: TGCGCCAGCAGCTTGGGACAGGGTGTGGGCTACACCTTC. It codes for CASSLGQGVGYTF.

As concerns this clone: Other nucleotide sequences in the sample specify the same CDR3. The CDR3: CASSQEGLAGGELFF. CDR3 nucleotides: TGCGCCAGCAGCCAAGAAGGACTAGCAGGCGGGGAGCTGTTTTTT. The chain links TRBV4-1 to TRBJ2-2, with 8 bases lining up with TRBD2. The CDR3 is 15 amino acids. V lost 0 bases, J lost 7 bases, and 4 bases stayed unmatched. CDR1 is MGHRA and CDR2 is YSYEKL in the germline V gene.

V usage is TRBV7-8 and J usage is TRBJ2-7, with TRBD1 matching 7 bases. The germline CDR1 and CDR2 sequences are SGHVS and FQNEAQ. The ends lost 7 bases at V and 6 bases at J; junction bases unmatched: 9. The CDR3 is 13 amino acids. CDR3 residues: CASTNVGGGEQYF. DNA of the CDR3: TGTGCCAGCACCAACGTAGGGGGCGGCGAGCAGTACTTC.

The chain joins TRBV2 to TRBJ2-5; 7 bases are shared with TRBD2. This CDR3 has 14 amino acids. Trimming removed 1 base from V and 2 bases from J; junction bases left unmatched: 1. Germline V CDR1 and CDR2: SNHLY, FYNNEI. In DNA form, the CDR3 reads TGTGCCAGCAGTGAAGGGGACTATCAAGAGACCCAGTACTTC. Translated: CASSEGDYQETQYF.

The chain employs TRBV10-1 and TRBJ2-1; 7 bases match TRBD2. Germline V CDR1 and CDR2: WNHNN, SYGVQD (reference sequence). Unmatched junction bases numbered 2, after V lost 4 bases and J lost 2 bases. This CDR3 has 14 amino acids. The CDR3 here is CASSAAGAYNEQFF. The CDR3 DNA reads TGCGCCAGCAGTGCCGCGGGGGCCTACAATGAGCAGTTCTTC.

The genes are TRBV9 and TRBJ2-1; TRBD2 agrees at 10 bases. The CDR3 runs 15 residues. Trimming took 2 bases from V and 9 from J; bases not matched to a gene: 8. Germline loops: CDR1 SGDLS, CDR2 YYNGEE. Written as DNA, the CDR3 is TGTGCCAGCAGCGTTCCGGGGACTAGCGAAAGTGAGCAGTTCTTC. Amino acid sequence: CASSVPGTSESEQFF.

The chain is built from TRBV15 and TRBJ2-7, with D perhaps matching TRBD2 (6 bases). This CDR3 has 17 residues. The V end was cut by 3 bases, the J end by 0 bases, with 18 bases between. Germline CDR1 and CDR2: LNHNV and YYDKDF (reference sequence). The CDR3 DNA is TGTGCCACCAGCAGCAATACGGGGGACGGGTACTCCTACGAGCAGTACGTC. The encoded protein is CATSSNTGDGYSYEQYV.

The chain combines TRBV18 with TRBJ2-1, with 9 bases matching TRBD2. The CDR3 spans 15 residues. V lost 3 bases, J lost 7 bases, and 7 bases stayed unmatched. The V gene's germline CDR1 is KGHSH and CDR2 LQKENI. This CDR3 reads CASSPGAGGSNEQFF. CDR3 coding DNA: TGTGCCAGCTCACCGGGAGCGGGGGGATCAAATGAGCAGTTCTTC.

This rearrangement joins TRBV19 to TRBJ2-3, with D possibly TRBD1 on 5 matching bases. Germline V lookup: CDR1 LNHDA, CDR2 SQIVND (reference sequence). V shed 4 bases and J shed 9 bases, with 11 bases lying between them. This CDR3 has 12 residues. DNA of the CDR3: TGTGCCAGTAGTAATCGGCAGGGAACGCAGTATTTT. Translating it yields CASSNRQGTQYF.

V and J are TRBV6-2 or TRBV6-3 and TRBJ1-1; the D gene is possibly TRBD1 (5 bases). This CDR3 spans 15 amino acids. The V and J ends lost 0 bases and 0 bases respectively, with 8 bases between them. Germline lookup yields CDR1 MNHEY and CDR2 SVGEGT. The CDR3 bases are TGTGCCAGCAGTTACTCGCCGGACATGAACACTGAAGCTTTCTTT. Translated: CASSYSPDMNTEAFF.

V usage is TRBV7-9 and J usage is TRBJ1-2, with a possible D match to TRBD1 (6 bases). V was cut by 3 bases and J by 4 bases, with 15 bases left in between. Per germline, CDR1 SEHNR and CDR2 FQNEAQ (reference sequence). This CDR3 is built from 15 residues. CDR3 amino acids: CASSFDGRQVYGYTF. The CDR3 nucleotides read TGTGCCAGCAGCTTCGATGGTCGACAGGTCTATGGCTACACCTTC. Full variable domain (remainder filled in from reference TRBV7-9 and TRBJ1-2): DTGVSQNPRHKITKRGQNVTFRCDPISEHNRLYWYRQTLGQGPEFLTYFQNEAQLEKSRLLSDRFSAERPKGSFSTLEIQRTEQGDSAMYLCASSFDGRQVYGYTFGSGTRLTVV.

This chain connects TRBV6-5 to TRBJ2-5, with D possibly matching TRBD2 (6 bases). Trimming pared 6 bases from V and 5 bases from J, leaving 13 bases between. The CDR3 is made up of 13 amino acids. Germline V gene sequence: CDR1 MNHEY, CDR2 SVGAGI. The CDR3 sequence: CASRVPGRETQYF. CDR3 DNA: TGTGCCAGCAGAGTACCAGGGAGGGAGACCCAGTACTTC.

The chain recombines TRBV24-1 with TRBJ2-1, with TRBD2 matching 15 bases. Germline CDR1 reads KGHDR; CDR2 reads SFDVKD. V lost 3 bases and J lost 6; bases outside the gene matches: 5. The CDR3 is 17 amino acids. The CDR3 region is CATSDRTSGGGRNEQFF. The CDR3 DNA reads TGTGCCACCAGTGATAGGACTAGCGGGGGGGGGCGCAATGAGCAGTTCTTC.

J is TRBJ1-4 and V is TRBV2, with D uncertain. Deletions cut 6 bases from V and 7 bases from J, with 15 bases between. Germline assignment: CDR1 SNHLY and CDR2 FYNNEI. The CDR3 consists of 14 residues. The CDR3 loop reads CASRHGKVPEKLFF. The DNA of the CDR3 is TGTGCCAGCAGACACGGGAAGGTCCCTGAAAAACTGTTTTTT.

This clone appeared a single time. The rearrangement joins TRBV15 to TRBJ2-2, with unresolved D. Germline loops: CDR1 LNHNV, CDR2 YYDKDF (reference sequence). This CDR3 is built from 13 residues. Trimming removed 4 bases at V and 3 bases at J, with 6 bases between. The CDR3 spells CATSTPDTGELFF. The CDR3 DNA follows: TGTGCCACCAGCACCCCAGACACCGGGGAGCTGTTTTTT.

The chain combines TRBV11-2 with TRBJ1-4; 12 bases map to TRBD1. The length of the CDR3 is 17 residues. Germline V gene data show CDR1 as SGHAT and CDR2 as FQNNGV. V gave up 4 bases and J gave up 8 bases; unmatched junction bases: 11. CDR3 coding DNA: TGTGCCAGCAGCTCCACCCCGGGACAGGGGGCGCGGGAAAAACTGTTTTTT. Translating gives CASSSTPGQGAREKLFF.

The J gene is TRBJ2-7, the V gene TRBV7-6; possibly TRBD1 for D (5 bases). The CDR3 runs to 16 residues. Trimming left V 4 bases short and J 0 bases short, with 16 bases between. In germline, CDR1 is SGHVS, CDR2 FNYEAQ. CDR3 loop: CASSSAQGRSSYEQYF. CDR3 in DNA: TGTGCCAGCAGCTCAGCCCAGGGCCGCAGCTCCTACGAGCAGTACTTC. The whole variable domain, remainder taken from reference TRBV7-6 and TRBJ2-7, is GAGVSQSPRYKVTKRGQDVALRCDPISGHVSLYWYRQALGQGPEFLTYFNYEAQQDKSGLPNDRFSAERPEGSISTLTIQRTEQRDSAMYRCASSSAQGRSSYEQYFGPGTRLTVT.

The rearrangement uses TRBV6-1 and TRBJ1-1; TRBD1 might be the D (5 bases). V gave up 2 bases and J gave up 9 bases, with 10 bases separating them. The V gene's germline CDR1 is MNHNS and CDR2 SASEGT. This CDR3 has 12 residues. The CDR3 loop is CASSERGGKAFF. As DNA, the CDR3 is TGTGCCAGCAGTGAAAGGGGAGGGAAAGCTTTCTTT.

This clone has more than one count but fewer than ten. V and J are TRBV7-9 and TRBJ1-2; 9 bases align to TRBD1. Germline CDR1 is SEHNR and CDR2 is FQNEAQ (reference sequence). The CDR3 runs 13 residues. Unmatched junction bases numbered 4, after V lost 5 bases and J lost 6 bases. In DNA form, the CDR3 reads TGTGCCAGCAGCATGACAGGGGGTGATGGCTACACCTTC. It yields the protein CASSMTGGDGYTF.

V is TRBV5-1 and J is TRBJ2-1, with 12 bases aligning to TRBD2. CDR1 SGHRS and CDR2 YFSETQ come from the germline V gene. V gave up 0 bases and J gave up 3 bases; unmatched junction bases: 4. The CDR3 totals 17 residues. The CDR3 is CASSLDTSGGIYNEQFF. In nucleotides, the CDR3 is TGCGCCAGCAGCTTGGATACTAGCGGGGGGATCTACAATGAGCAGTTCTTC.

The V call is TRBV28, the J call TRBJ1-5; D is unclear. The length of the CDR3 is 14 residues. Germline V gene data show CDR1 as MDHEN and CDR2 as SYDVKM. V was pared by 3 bases and J by 7 bases, with 13 bases between. DNA for the CDR3: TGTGCCAGCAGTTTTGGCAGGCGTGGGCAGCCCCAGCATTTT. Translated: CASSFGRRGQPQHF. The complete variable domain, with remaining parts taken from reference TRBV28 and TRBJ1-5, reads DVKVTQSSRYLVKRTGEKVFLECVQDMDHENMFWYRQDPGLGLRLIYFSYDVKMKEKGDIPEGYSVSREKKERFSLILESASTNQTSMYLCASSFGRRGQPQHFGDGTRLSIL.

The chain is built from TRBV6-5 and TRBJ2-7; 7 bases are a match to TRBD2. Germline values: CDR1 MNHEY, CDR2 SVGAGI. V trimming: 6 bases; J trimming: 11 bases; junction bases outside the gene matches: 7. The CDR3 is made up of 11 amino acids. CDR3 sequence reads: CASRRSGIEYV. The CDR3, as DNA: TGTGCCAGCAGGAGAAGCGGGATTGAGTACGTC.

The chain has TRBV10-3 and TRBJ2-5; tentatively, D is TRBD2 (5 bases). This CDR3 region has 13 residues. V shed 4 bases and J shed 7 bases, with 13 bases lying between them. The V gene's germline CDR1 is ENHRY and CDR2 SYGVKD. The CDR3 reads CAISGSGGGTQYF. For the CDR3, the DNA is TGTGCCATCAGTGGTTCTGGAGGCGGGACCCAGTACTTC.